The clone carrying this T cell receptor beta chain has only a few counts. Its antigen remains unknown. The data derive from a study of shared clonotypes between healthy human individuals. Study observations and caveats: The represented genetic and exposure-history diversity was limited by the small number of donors. Investigators collected only blood, and repertoires in tissues likely differ.

The CDR3 length is 15 residues. Germline CDR1 reads LNHDA; CDR2 reads SQIVND (reference sequence). Trimming took 6 bases from V and 6 from J; bases not matched to a gene: 9. Generated by immunoSEQ multiplex PCR, the TCRdb table keeps only in-frame clones and is missing some. The sample carries roughly 450,000 clones, 79% recorded once. This clonotype was sampled from a woman in her thirties or forties in good health. Some clones in this sample may be carry-over from other donors' samples. V usage is TRBV19 and J usage is TRBJ2-1, with 9 bases that match TRBD2. Specimen: PBMCs. The CDR3 loop reads CASRQTSGATNEQFF. CDR3 DNA: TGTGCCAGTAGACAGACTAGCGGAGCTACCAATGAGCAGTTCTTC.